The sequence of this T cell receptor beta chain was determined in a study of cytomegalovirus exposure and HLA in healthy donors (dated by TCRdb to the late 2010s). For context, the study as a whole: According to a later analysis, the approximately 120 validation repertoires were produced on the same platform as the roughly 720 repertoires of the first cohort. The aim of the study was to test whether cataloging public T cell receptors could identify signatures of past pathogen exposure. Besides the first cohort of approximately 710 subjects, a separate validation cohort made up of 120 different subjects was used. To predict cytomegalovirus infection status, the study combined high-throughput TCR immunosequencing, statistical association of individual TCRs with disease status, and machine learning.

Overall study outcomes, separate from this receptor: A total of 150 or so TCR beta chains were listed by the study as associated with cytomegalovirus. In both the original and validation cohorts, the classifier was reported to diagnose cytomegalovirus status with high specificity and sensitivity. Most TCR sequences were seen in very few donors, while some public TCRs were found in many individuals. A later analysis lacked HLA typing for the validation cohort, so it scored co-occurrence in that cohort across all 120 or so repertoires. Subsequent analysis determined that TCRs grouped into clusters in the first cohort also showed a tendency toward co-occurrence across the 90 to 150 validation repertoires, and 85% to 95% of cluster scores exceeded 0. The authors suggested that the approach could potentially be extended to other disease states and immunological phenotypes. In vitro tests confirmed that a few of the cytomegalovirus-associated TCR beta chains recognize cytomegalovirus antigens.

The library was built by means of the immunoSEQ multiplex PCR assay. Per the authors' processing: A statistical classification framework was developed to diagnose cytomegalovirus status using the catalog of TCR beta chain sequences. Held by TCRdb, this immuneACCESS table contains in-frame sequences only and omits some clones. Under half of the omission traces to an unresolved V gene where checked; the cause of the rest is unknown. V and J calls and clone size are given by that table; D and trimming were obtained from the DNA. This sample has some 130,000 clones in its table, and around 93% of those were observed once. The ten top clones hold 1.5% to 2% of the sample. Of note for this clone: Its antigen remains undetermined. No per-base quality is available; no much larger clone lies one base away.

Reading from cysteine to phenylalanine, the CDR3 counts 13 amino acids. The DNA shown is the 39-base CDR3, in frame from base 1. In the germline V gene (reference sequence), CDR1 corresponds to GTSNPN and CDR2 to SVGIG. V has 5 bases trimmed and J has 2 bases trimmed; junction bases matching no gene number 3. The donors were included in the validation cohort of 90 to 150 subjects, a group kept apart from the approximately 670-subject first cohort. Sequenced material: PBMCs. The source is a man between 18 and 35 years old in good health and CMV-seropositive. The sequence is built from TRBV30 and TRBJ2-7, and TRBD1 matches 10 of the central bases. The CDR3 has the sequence CAWAGTGAYEQYF. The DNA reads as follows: TGTGCCTGGGCCGGGACAGGGGCCTACGAGCAGTACTTC.